This TCR beta chain was captured in a study of blood T cells in healthy people across ages. Sample-barcoded 5' priming and a J-beta primer mix drove a second PCR of roughly 6 to 12 cycles. With 12 random nucleotides, a template-switch adaptor tagged each individual cDNA molecule. TCRdb reanalysed the 5' RACE reads using MiXCR and keeps one entry per CDR3 protein. The repertoire holds about a million distinct CDR3 sequences, with about two fifths as singletons. The CDR3 extends over 13 amino acids. Germline-derived CDR1 and CDR2 are MNHNS and SASEGT. V lost 7 bases and J 3 bases, leaving 12 bases between the germline ends. The table lists this clonotype with a few counts.

The TCR was taken from a man between 18 and 35 years old in good health. The rearrangement uses TRBV6-1 and TRBJ1-2; a weak D match, TRBD1 (6 bases). Sequencing was performed on blood. The CDR3 DNA sequence: TGTGCCAGCACTTCAGGGGTGGACTATGGCTACACCTTC. Translating gives CASTSGVDYGYTF.